This T cell receptor (beta chain) was obtained from a study of T cell repertoires in cytomegalovirus infection. Study-wide findings and caveats: HLA-C-restricted CMV-specific TCR beta clonotypes were dominant in the ex vivo response. Summed public TCR beta family frequency identified CMV carriers bearing the relevant HLA.

Germline CDR1 reads SGHRS; CDR2 reads YFSETQ. The CDR3 is made up of 15 amino acids. V dropped 2 bases and J dropped 5 bases, with 14 bases sitting between them. In its sample, this clonotype was seen once. The antigen is unknown. Via MiXCR, TCRdb re-called the reads, giving one row per CDR3 protein. The table shows about half a million distinct CDR3 sequences, with 33% occurring only once. The V and J genes are TRBV5-1 and TRBJ2-1; D is undetermined. This TCR came from a human donor in good health (CMV status not recorded). Some clones in this sample may be carry-over from other donors' samples. The starting material was cultured PBMCs, obtained from culture after CMV antigen stimulation. In DNA, the CDR3 is TGCGCCAGCAGCTTCGATGAGTGGGCAAACAATGAGCAGTTCTTC. Residues: CASSFDEWANNEQFF.